A single sample is the source of the 25 T cell receptor beta chains below, sequenced in a study of glioma-infiltrating T cells. TCR alpha and beta CDR3 regions were amplified from RNA using iRepertoire nested multiplex PCR. TCRdb re-called the multiplex PCR reads through MiXCR, storing one row per CDR3 protein. The sample lists around 170,000 distinct CDR3 sequences, approximately 40% occurring once. Sequences were obtained from glioma tissue, nonneoplastic brain tissue, or PBMCs (not recorded which). The receptors here all came from a human donor with low-grade glioma or glioblastoma, undergoing nonglioma brain surgery, or in good health (not recorded which).

A note on this clonotype: One end of the junction does not line up with germline, which may come from a read error. The chain combines TRBV3-1 with TRBJ1-1; TRBD1 is a possible D gene (5 bases). This CDR3 has 14 amino acids. Germline V gene sequence: CDR1 LGHDT, CDR2 YNNKEL (reference sequence). CDR3 loop: CASSKEPGRTEAFF. In nucleotides, the CDR3 is TGTGCCAGCAGCAAAGAACCGGGACGGACTGAAGCTTTCTTT.

As regards this clonotype: An end of the junction does not agree with germline; a read error may underlie this. This chain joins TRBV7-9 and TRBJ1-1; D unresolved. The CDR3 length is 12 residues. Germline V gene sequence: CDR1 SEHNR, CDR2 FQNEAQ (reference sequence). CDR3 sequence (DNA): TGTTCCAGCAGCCTCAAGGCCGTTGAAGCTTTCTTT. It translates to CSSSLKAVEAFF.

The CDR3 coding sequence is TGCAGTGCTAGCGTTGGTACAACAGATACGCAGTATTTT. This translates into CSASVGTTDTQYF. The rearrangement joins TRBV20-1 to TRBJ2-3, with D unresolved. The CDR3 length is 13 residues. CDR1 is DFQATT, CDR2 SNEGSKA, per germline (reference sequence). V was trimmed by 3 bases and J by 3 bases, leaving 10 bases between them.

CDR3 nucleotides: TGCGCCAGCAGCTTGGTGGGGACAGGGGCCTACAATGAGCAGTTCTTC. Translating gives CASSLVGTGAYNEQFF. V usage is TRBV5-1 and J usage is TRBJ2-1, with TRBD1 identical over 10 bases. Germline V gene lookup returns CDR1 SGHRS and CDR2 YFSETQ. The V gene end was trimmed by 0 bases and the J gene end by 2 bases; junction bases not matched to a gene: 2. There are 16 residues in the CDR3. The variable domain in full, with the rest retrieved from reference TRBV5-1 and TRBJ2-1, is KAGVTQTPRYLIKTRGQQVTLSCSPISGHRSVSWYQQTPGQGLQFLFEYFSETQRNKGNFPGRFSGRQFSNSRSEMNVSTLELGDSALYLCASSLVGTGAYNEQFFGPGTRLTVL.

At least ten counts were recorded for this clonotype. V gene TRBV14 combines with J gene TRBJ1-6; TRBD1 might be the D (5 bases). The CDR3 totals 15 residues. Germline V lookup: CDR1 SGHDN, CDR2 FVKESK. Between the trimmed V and J ends, which lost 5 bases and 9 bases, there was a span of 17 bases. The CDR3 DNA reads TGTGCCAGCAGCGCCCGGGACTCCAGAACTTCACCCCTCCACTTT. Amino acid sequence: CASSARDSRTSPLHF.

Notes on this clonotype: An end of the junction differs from the germline gene, which may be a read error. This rearrangement joins TRBV7-2 to TRBJ2-1, with D possibly matching TRBD2 (5 bases). Germline V gives CDR1 SGHTA, CDR2 FQGNSA. The CDR3 extends over 16 amino acids. The CDR3 loop is CASSLGTSTAYNGQFF. The CDR3 nucleotides are TGTGCCAGCAGCTTAGGGACTTCCACAGCCTACAATGGGCAGTTCTTC. The variable domain in full, completed from reference TRBV7-2 and TRBJ2-1, reads GAGVSQSPSNKVTEKGKDVELRCDPISGHTALYWYRQSLGQGLEFLIYFQGNSAPDKSGLPSDRFSAERTGGSVSTLTIQRTQQEDSAVYLCASSLGTSTAYNGQFFGPGTRLTVL.

This sequence joins TRBV19 and TRBJ1-1; D gene unclear. Germline loops: CDR1 LNHDA, CDR2 SQIVND (reference sequence). Deletions cut 1 base from V and 1 base from J, with 10 bases between. This CDR3 comprises 15 residues. This chain's CDR3 is CASSIVPGPNTEAFF. CDR3 bases: TGTGCCAGTAGTATAGTCCCAGGACCGAACACTGAAGCTTTCTTT.

This clonotype was picked up one time. This sequence joins TRBV9 and TRBJ2-3; no firm D call. CDR3 size: 15 residues. V was cut by 4 bases and J by 2 bases, with 14 bases left in between. Germline CDR1 and CDR2: SGDLS and YYNGEE. The CDR3 nucleotides read TGTGCCAGCAGCACCGTCCAGACGGTCACAGATACGCAGTATTTT. Translation gives CASSTVQTVTDTQYF.

The chain combines TRBV7-2 with TRBJ2-1; 10 nucleotides match TRBD2. CDR1 and CDR2 from the germline V gene are SGHTA and FQGNSA. This CDR3 spans 15 amino acids. J gave up 6 bases and V 5 bases, and 7 bases lay outside the gene matches. CDR3 nucleotides: TGTGCCAGCAGCCCAGGGACTAGCGTGATCAATGAGCAGTTCTTC. Translation gives CASSPGTSVINEQFF.

Many counts were recorded for this clonotype. One end of the junction does not line up with germline, which may come from a read error. The V and J genes are TRBV20-1 and TRBJ2-1; D is undetermined. Germline CDR1 reads DFQATT; CDR2 reads SNEGSKA (reference sequence). CDR3 length: 15 amino acids. The CDR3 sequence: CSARGPGFSYNEQLF. The CDR3 coding sequence is TGCAGTGCTAGAGGCCCCGGATTCTCCTACAATGAGCAGCTCTTC.

Worth noting for this clonotype: Given a much more abundant clone one base away, this may be a read error. This chain links TRBV20-1 with TRBJ2-7; D is ambiguous. The CDR3 spans 10 residues. CDR1 DFQATT and CDR2 SNEGSKA come from the germline V gene (reference sequence). CDR3 region: CSAARYGQYF. DNA of the CDR3: TGCAGTGCTGCCCGCTACGGGCAGTACTTC.

The sample holds many counts of this clonotype. The chain couples TRBV2 to TRBJ2-1, with 9 bases fitting TRBD2. Trimming cost V 5 bases and J 4 bases; bases outside gene matches: 9. CDR3 length: 16 residues. From germline, CDR1 is SNHLY and CDR2 FYNNEI. CDR3 bases: TGTGCCAGCAGTAACCCTAGCGGGAAAGAATACAATGAGCAGTTCTTC. This sequence encodes CASSNPSGKEYNEQFF.

This clonotype was detected a few times. The chain carries TRBV24-1 and TRBJ2-1, with TRBD2 matching over 9 bases. Trimming at V came to 2 bases and at J to 6 bases, leaving 4 bases not matched to a gene. CDR3 length: 15 residues. Germline CDR1 and CDR2: KGHDR and SFDVKD. The chain's CDR3 is CATSDSSSGINEQFF. The CDR3 bases are TGTGCCACCAGTGATTCATCTAGCGGGATCAATGAGCAGTTCTTC.

In the case of this clonotype: A clone one base away is much larger, so this may be a read error. This chain links TRBV6-2 or TRBV6-3 with TRBJ2-1; 9 bases match TRBD1. CDR3 length equals 17 residues. CDR1 is MNHEY and CDR2 is SVGEGT in the germline V gene. Trimming took 6 bases from V and 6 from J; bases not matched to a gene: 15. The CDR3 protein is CASRKTKTGGSTNEQFF. In DNA, the CDR3 is TGTGCCAGCAGAAAGACGAAGACAGGGGGGAGTACCAATGAGCAGTTCTTC.

The sample holds a few counts of this clonotype. A much larger clone is a single base away; this may be a read error. V and J are TRBV7-2 and TRBJ2-7, with 7 nucleotides matching TRBD1. The CDR3 contains 14 residues. From germline, CDR1 is SGHTA and CDR2 FQGNSA. The CDR3 nucleotides read TGTGCCGGCAGCGCCCTGGGGACAGCCTACGAGCAGTACTTC. This gives the protein CAGSALGTAYEQYF.

Many counts were recorded for this clonotype. The V and J genes are TRBV18 and TRBJ1-5; D unclear. Trimming shortened V by 3 bases and J by 0 bases, and 12 bases separated the two germline ends. CDR3 length equals 16 residues. Germline-derived CDR1 and CDR2 are KGHSH and LQKENI. In DNA form, the CDR3 reads TGTGCCAGCTCACCCTCCACACGTAATAGCAATCAGCCCCAGCATTTT. This sequence encodes CASSPSTRNSNQPQHF.

The chain joins TRBV5-4 to TRBJ2-7; 7 bases agree with TRBD2. The CDR3 is 16 amino acids. V lost 4 bases, J lost 5 bases, and 15 bases stayed unmatched. The germline V gene has CDR1 SGHNT and CDR2 YYREEE (reference sequence). For the CDR3, the DNA is TGTGCCAGCAGCGCCGGCGGACTAGTTTTTAGGAACGAGCAGTACTTC. Its translation: CASSAGGLVFRNEQYF.

Written as DNA, the CDR3 is TGCAGTGCTAGAGGGACCGATTCCTACGAGCAGTACTTC. It codes for CSARGTDSYEQYF. The chain recombines TRBV20-1 with TRBJ2-7; D is unclear. Trimming cost V 1 base and J 1 base, with 8 bases left between them. The germline gives CDR1 DFQATT, CDR2 SNEGSKA (reference sequence). The CDR3 loop spans 13 amino acids.

Of note for this clonotype: With a much larger clone just one base away, this may be a read error. The CDR3 spells CDSSPGLDYEQYF. The DNA for the CDR3 is TGTGACAGTAGTCCAGGGTTAGACTACGAGCAGTACTTC. The chain employs TRBV19 and TRBJ2-7; TRBD1 is a possible D gene (5 bases). The CDR3 contains 13 residues. Germline V lookup: CDR1 LNHDA, CDR2 SQIVND (reference sequence).

This clonotype was recorded at least ten times. The junction departs from the called germline gene at one end, perhaps through a read error. The rearrangement uses TRBV5-1 and TRBJ2-3, with TRBD2 identical over 8 bases. The CDR3 is 15 amino acids. Germline V gene sequence: CDR1 SGHRS, CDR2 YFSETQ. The CDR3 is CASSLVSGGTDTQYF. The CDR3 DNA is TGTGCCAGCAGCTTAGTTAGCGGGGGCACAGATACGCAGTATTTT.

As concerns this clonotype: A much bigger clone sits one base away, suggesting this may be a read error. The chain employs TRBV12-3 or TRBV12-4 and TRBJ2-3, with D uncertain. This CDR3 has 11 residues. The CDR3 reads CPSYGTDTQYF. The CDR3 region has the DNA TGTCCCAGCTATGGCACAGATACGCAGTATTTT.

The chain employs TRBV12-3 or TRBV12-4 and TRBJ2-3, with D possibly matching TRBD2 (5 bases). The J call is uncertain, as TRBJ2-5 better fits the DNA end. The CDR3 runs to 14 residues. The DNA of the CDR3 is TGTGCCAGCCTTCTAATGGGAGACCCGGTGACCCAGTACTTC. Amino acid sequence: CASLLMGDPVTQYF.

The chain carries TRBV29-1 and TRBJ2-1; D perhaps matches TRBD2 (5 bases). Germline V gene data show CDR1 as SQVTM and CDR2 as ANQGSEA. With 1 base removed from V and 5 bases from J, the gap between germline ends came to 15 bases. The CDR3 consists of 15 residues. The CDR3 DNA sequence: TGCAGCGTTGAAGGGTCGGTCGACTATAACAATGAGCAGTTCTTC. It yields the protein CSVEGSVDYNNEQFF.

With regard to this clonotype: This may come from a read error, since a much larger clone is one base off. This sequence joins TRBV28 and TRBJ2-1; D is possibly TRBD1 (6 bases). Germline V lookup: CDR1 MDHEN, CDR2 SYDVKM. This CDR3 region has 14 residues. V was clipped by 5 bases and J by 5 bases, with 13 bases between them. The CDR3 loop is CASSVGQWDNEQFF. The CDR3 bases are TGTGCCAGCAGTGTAGGACAGTGGGACAATGAGCAGTTCTTC.

The sample holds one count of this clonotype. This could be a read error, since a much larger clone is one nucleotide away. V usage is TRBV10-3 and J usage is TRBJ2-1; D unclear. The CDR3 has 13 residues. V lost 3 bases to trimming and J lost 3 bases, with 6 bases between them. Germline-derived CDR1 and CDR2 are ENHRY and SYGVKD. CDR3 DNA sequence: TGTGCCATCAGTGATCTAAGCTACAATGAGCAGTTCTTC. Encoded protein: CAISDLSYNEQFF.